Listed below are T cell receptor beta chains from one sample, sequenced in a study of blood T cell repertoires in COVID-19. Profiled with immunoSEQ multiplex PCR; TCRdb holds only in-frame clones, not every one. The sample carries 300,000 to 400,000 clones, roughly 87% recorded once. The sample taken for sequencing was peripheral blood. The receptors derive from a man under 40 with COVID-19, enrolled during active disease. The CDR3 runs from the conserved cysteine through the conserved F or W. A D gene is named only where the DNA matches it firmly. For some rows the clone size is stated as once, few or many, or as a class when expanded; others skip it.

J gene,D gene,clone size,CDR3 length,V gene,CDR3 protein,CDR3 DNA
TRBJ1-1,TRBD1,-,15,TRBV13,CASSSAGGYGTEAFF,TGTGCCAGCAGCTCCGCAGGGGGCTATGGGACTGAAGCTTTCTTT
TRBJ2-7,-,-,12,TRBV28,CASSFSTYEQYF,TGTGCCAGCAGTTTTTCCACCTACGAGCAGTACTTC
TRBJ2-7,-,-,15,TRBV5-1,CASSLGGGWSYEQYF,TGCGCCAGCAGCTTGGGCGGGGGCTGGTCCTACGAGCAGTACTTC
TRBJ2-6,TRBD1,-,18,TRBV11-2,CASSSSGTGRSGANVLTF,TGTGCCAGCAGCTCATCCGGGACAGGGAGGTCTGGGGCCAACGTCCTGACTTTC
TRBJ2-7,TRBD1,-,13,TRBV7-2,CASTLDRTYEQYF,TGTGCCAGCACCTTGGACAGGACCTACGAGCAGTACTTC
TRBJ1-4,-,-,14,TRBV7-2,CASSFRAANEKLFF,TGTGCCAGCAGCTTCAGGGCGGCTAATGAAAAACTGTTTTTT
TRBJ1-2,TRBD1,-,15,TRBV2,CASSGQDRVNYGYTF,TGTGCCAGCAGTGGCCAGGACAGGGTTAACTATGGCTACACCTTC
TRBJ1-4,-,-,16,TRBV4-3,CASSLYRELRDEKLFF,TGCGCCAGCAGCCTCTACCGGGAGTTAAGGGATGAAAAACTGTTTTTT
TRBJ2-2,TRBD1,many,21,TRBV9,CASSVEDRWTGWLGNTGELFF,TGTGCCAGCAGCGTAGAGGATCGTTGGACAGGGTGGCTTGGGAACACCGGGGAGCTGTTTTTT
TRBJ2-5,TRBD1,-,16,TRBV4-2,CASSQGLRTGQETQYF,TGTGCCAGCAGCCAAGGACTTAGGACAGGCCAAGAGACCCAGTACTTC
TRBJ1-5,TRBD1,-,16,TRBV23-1,CASSQSDRGPDQPQHF,TGCGCCAGCAGTCAATCGGACAGGGGCCCTGATCAGCCCCAGCATTTT
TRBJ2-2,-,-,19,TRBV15,CATRDYERRTDLNTGELFF,TGTGCCACCAGAGACTATGAACGCAGGACAGACCTTAACACCGGGGAGCTGTTTTTT
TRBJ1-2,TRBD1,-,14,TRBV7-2,CASSFRGEAYGYTF,TGTGCCAGCAGCTTCAGGGGGGAGGCCTATGGCTACACCTTC
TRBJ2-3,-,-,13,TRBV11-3,CASSIYRTDTQYF,TGTGCCAGCAGCATCTACAGGACAGATACGCAGTATTTT
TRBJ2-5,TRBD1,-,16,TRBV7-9,CASSQRRDRGQETQYF,TGTGCCAGCAGCCAGAGGCGGGACAGGGGCCAAGAGACCCAGTACTTC
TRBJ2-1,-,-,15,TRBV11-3,CASSLGLVPNNEQFF,TGTGCCAGCAGCTTAGGATTAGTTCCGAACAATGAGCAGTTCTTC
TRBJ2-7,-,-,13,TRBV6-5,CASSLTVNYEQYF,TGTGCCAGCAGTTTGACAGTAAACTACGAGCAGTACTTC
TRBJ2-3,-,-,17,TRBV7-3,CASSLTRPDLSTDTQYF,TGTGCCAGCAGCTTAACCCGGCCAGACTTGAGCACAGATACGCAGTATTTT
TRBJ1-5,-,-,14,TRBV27,CASSTFGGGVPQHF,TGTGCCAGCAGTACATTTGGGGGCGGAGTGCCCCAGCATTTT
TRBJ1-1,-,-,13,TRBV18,CASSPVSGTEAFF,TGTGCCAGCTCACCCGTTTCGGGCACTGAAGCTTTCTTT
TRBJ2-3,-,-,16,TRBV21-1,CASRNRGSLSTDTQYF,TGTGCCAGCAGGAACCGAGGATCTCTTAGCACAGATACGCAGTATTTT
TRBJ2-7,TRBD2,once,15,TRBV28,CASSLMAGEPYEQYF,TGTGCCAGCAGTTTGATGGCGGGAGAACCCTACGAGCAGTACTTC
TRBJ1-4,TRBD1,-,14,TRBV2,CASDFGTGNEKLFF,TGTGCCAGCGACTTTGGGACAGGGAATGAAAAACTGTTTTTT
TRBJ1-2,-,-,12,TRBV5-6,CASSPQGLGYTF,TGTGCCAGCAGCCCACAGGGTCTCGGCTACACCTTC
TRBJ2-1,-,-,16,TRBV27,CASSLSAFPDRREQFF,TGTGCCAGCAGTTTATCGGCCTTCCCCGACAGGCGCGAGCAGTTCTTC
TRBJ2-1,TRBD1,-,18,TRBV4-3,CASSQDKTRGPPYNEQFF,TGCGCCAGCAGCCAAGATAAGACCAGGGGGCCCCCTTACAATGAGCAGTTCTTC
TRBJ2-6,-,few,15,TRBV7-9,CASRSRSSGANVLTF,TGTGCCAGCAGGAGCAGGTCCTCTGGGGCCAACGTCCTGACTTTC
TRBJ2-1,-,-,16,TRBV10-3,CAISESTRQEYNEQFF,TGTGCCATCAGTGAGTCGACTCGACAGGAGTACAATGAGCAGTTCTTC
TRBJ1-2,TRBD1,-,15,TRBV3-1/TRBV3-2,CASSQDGTALNGYTF,TGTGCCAGCAGCCAAGATGGGACAGCCTTGAATGGCTACACCTTC
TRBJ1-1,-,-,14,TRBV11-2,CASSLQGTNTEAFF,TGTGCCAGCAGCTTACAGGGGACGAACACTGAAGCTTTCTTT
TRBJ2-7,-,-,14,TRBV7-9,CASSETGSSYEQYF,TGTGCCAGCAGCGAAACCGGGTCCTCCTACGAGCAGTACTTC
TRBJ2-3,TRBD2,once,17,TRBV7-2,CASSLGLAGGGTDTQYF,TGTGCCAGCAGCTTAGGACTAGCGGGGGGGGGCACAGATACGCAGTATTTT
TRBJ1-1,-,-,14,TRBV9,CASSGAWGDTEAFF,TGTGCCAGCAGCGGGGCCTGGGGGGACACTGAAGCTTTCTTT
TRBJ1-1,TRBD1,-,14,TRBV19,CASSRGTGNTEAFF,TGTGCCAGTAGTAGAGGGACAGGCAACACTGAAGCTTTCTTT
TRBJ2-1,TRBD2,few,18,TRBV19,CASSRLAGMLSSYNEQFF,TGTGCCAGTAGTCGCCTAGCGGGGATGTTGAGCTCCTACAATGAGCAGTTCTTC
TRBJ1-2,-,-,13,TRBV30,CAWSLRGYYGYTF,TGTGCCTGGAGTTTAAGAGGCTACTATGGCTACACCTTC
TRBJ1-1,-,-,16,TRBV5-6,CASSLGGFRANTEAFF,TGTGCCAGCAGCTTGGGAGGGTTTAGGGCGAACACTGAAGCTTTCTTT
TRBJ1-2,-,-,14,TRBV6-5,CASSRPTEPYGYTF,TGTGCCAGCAGCCGACCGACAGAGCCGTATGGCTACACCTTC
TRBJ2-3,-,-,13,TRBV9,CASSVDITDTQYF,TGTGCCAGCAGCGTAGATATCACAGATACGCAGTATTTT
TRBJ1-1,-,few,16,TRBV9,CASSVDLAGMNTEAFF,TGTGCCAGCAGCGTAGATCTGGCAGGGATGAACACTGAAGCTTTCTTT
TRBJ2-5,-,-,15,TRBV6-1,CASSEYLQGWETQYF,TGTGCCAGCAGTGAATATCTCCAGGGTTGGGAGACCCAGTACTTC
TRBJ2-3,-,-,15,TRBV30,CAWSVLDSRTDTQYF,TGTGCCTGGAGTGTACTCGACAGCAGGACAGATACGCAGTATTTT